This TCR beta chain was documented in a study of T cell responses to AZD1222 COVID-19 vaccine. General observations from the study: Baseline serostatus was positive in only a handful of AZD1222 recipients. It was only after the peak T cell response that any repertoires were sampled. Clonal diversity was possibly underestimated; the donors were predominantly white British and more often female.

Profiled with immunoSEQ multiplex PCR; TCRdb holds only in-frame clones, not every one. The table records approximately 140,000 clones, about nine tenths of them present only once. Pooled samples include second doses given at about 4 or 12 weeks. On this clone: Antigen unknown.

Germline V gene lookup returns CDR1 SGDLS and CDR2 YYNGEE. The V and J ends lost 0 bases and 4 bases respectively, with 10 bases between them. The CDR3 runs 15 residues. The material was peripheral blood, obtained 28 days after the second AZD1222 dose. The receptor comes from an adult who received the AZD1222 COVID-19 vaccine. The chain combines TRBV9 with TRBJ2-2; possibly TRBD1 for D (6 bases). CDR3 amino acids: CASSVAPRGTGELFF. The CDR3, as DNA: TGTGCCAGCAGCGTAGCTCCCAGGGGCACCGGGGAGCTGTTTTTT.